This paragraph reports one T cell receptor (beta chain). What it binds is unknown. Looked up from germline, CDR1 is GTSNPN and CDR2 is SVGIG (reference sequence). This CDR3 is built from 14 residues. V lost 1 base to trimming and J lost 1 base, with 11 bases between them. The data were taken from a study of cytomegalovirus exposure and HLA in healthy donors. Turning to the study itself: Samples from HLA-typed donors yielded about 85 million unique TCRs in an early data release. The study's findings and limits: Later analysis demonstrated an association between a missense DCLRE1C variant and TCR beta V- and J-gene trimming. A later analysis associated 15,000 to 20,000 TCR beta sequences with HLA alleles at a 0.05 false discovery rate. There were approximately 150 TCR beta chains listed as cytomegalovirus-associated.

In the PCR, 60 Vbeta and 13 Jbeta primers were used. The assay was immunoSEQ multiplex PCR, and TCRdb's table has in-frame clones only and misses some. In the table there are about 160,000 clones, around 67% of which are singletons. This clonotype was sampled from a young woman in good health and CMV-seropositive. This chain joins TRBV30 and TRBJ2-7; D call uncertain. The material sequenced was PBMCs. The CDR3 nucleotides read TGTGCCTGGAGTGCCCCAGGTGGATCCTACGAGCAGTACTTC. Translation: CAWSAPGGSYEQYF.